This T cell receptor beta chain is from a study of blood T cell repertoires in COVID-19. Study-level information: The analysed material was cDNA or gDNA that came from T cells, B-cell-depleted T cells, or PBMCs.

Original data processing: The assay estimated nucleated cells by amplifying reference gene primers. Some clones are missing from TCRdb's copy, which holds only in-frame ones; the method was immunoSEQ multiplex PCR. V and J calls and clone size follow that table, whereas D and trimming were derived from the DNA. This sample carries 150,000 to 200,000 clones, 75% to 85% of them seen once, and the ten largest clones take around 10%. Per the germline V gene, CDR1 is GTSNPN and CDR2 is SVGIG (reference sequence). This CDR3 has 11 residues. Deletions cut 4 bases from V and 5 bases from J, with 8 bases between.

The TCR sequence derives from a woman aged 40-49 years with COVID-19, enrolled during active disease. The sample was peripheral blood. This chain links TRBV30 with TRBJ2-5, with D possibly TRBD2 on 6 matching bases. The CDR3 DNA reads as TGTGCCTGGACCCGGGGGGAGACCCAGTACTTC. Translated, it gives CAWTRGETQYF.